Here is one TCR beta chain with its context. The source of the sample is a study of blood T cell repertoires in COVID-19. Turning to the study itself: Sample material is recorded as cDNA or gDNA derived from T cells, B-cell-depleted T cells, or PBMCs.

V was trimmed by 4 bases and J by 9 bases, leaving 13 bases between them. Germline CDR1 is LGHDT and CDR2 is YNNKEL (reference sequence). The CDR3 runs 13 residues. Original processing notes: Cell counts per sample came from amplifying reference gene primers. Method: immunoSEQ multiplex PCR; TCRdb's copy keeps in-frame clones and lacks some. The V and J calls and clone size come from that table; D and trimming were worked out from the DNA. The sample includes about 59,000 clones, around four fifths seen only once; the top ten take around 3.4%. Sequencing was performed on peripheral blood. This TCR was recovered from a woman older than 75 with acute or convalescent COVID-19. The chain recombines TRBV3-1 (or the pseudogene TRBV3-2) with TRBJ1-5; D gene unclear. The chain's CDR3 is CASSPGTVSPQHF. CDR3 in DNA: TGTGCCAGCAGCCCAGGCACCGTGTCGCCCCAGCATTTT.